This T cell receptor (beta chain) stems from a study of T cells in Graves' hyperthyroidism and ophthalmopathy. The overall study: It was at initial diagnosis, before any treatment, that peripheral blood was collected.

Note on this clonotype: Its target is not known.

CDR1 and CDR2 from the germline V gene are MNHEY and SMNVEV (reference sequence). The germline V and J ends were trimmed by 6 bases and 2 bases, with 6 bases remaining between them. The CDR3 loop spans 12 amino acids. Ophthalmopathy cases met thresholds of Clinical Activity Score at least 3, NOSPECS grade at least 4 and duration under 3 months. Exclusion followed for patients with uncontrolled infection, other autoimmune disease, pregnancy or lactation. RNA transcripts yielded amplified TCR beta CDR3 regions. A first-round RT-PCR of the TCR CDR3 used the HTBI primer set. TCRdb re-called the multiplex PCR reads with MiXCR, one entry per CDR3 protein. The sample has about 410,000 distinct CDR3 sequences, roughly 14% seen once. Study-level results: Within blood appeared most thyroid clonotypes that had expanded above 0.001.

The sequenced sample was blood. This TCR came from a man aged 18 to 30 with Graves' ophthalmopathy. This chain joins TRBV27 and TRBJ2-3; D gene unclear. The DNA for the CDR3 is TGTGCCAGCAGGACCTTCACAGATACGCAGTATTTT. Translating gives CASRTFTDTQYF.